A selection of T cell receptor beta chains follows, all from one sample in a study of T cell responses to AZD1222 COVID-19 vaccine. Profiling relied on immunoSEQ multiplex PCR, and the TCRdb table lists in-frame clones only, not all of them. The table has some 110,000 clones, around 92% seen once. The source was peripheral blood, collected on day 0 of AZD1222 vaccination. The receptors originated from an adult in good health. The CDR3 runs from the conserved cysteine through the conserved F or W. D genes are given only for firm matches. Size is stated for part of the rows, as once, few or many counts, or as a class when the clone is expanded.

abundance	v_gene	j_gene	d_gene	CDR3nt	CDR3aa
NA	TRBV11-2	TRBJ2-3	NA	TGTGCCAGCAGTGGGGGTGGTACGCAGTATTTT	CASSGGGTQYF
NA	TRBV7-8	TRBJ2-2	NA	TGTGCCAGCAGCTTAATGAACACCGGGGAGCTGTTTTTT	CASSLMNTGELFF
NA	TRBV6-5	TRBJ1-6	TRBD1	TGTGCCAGCAGTTACCAACCGACAGGGAATGATTCACCCCTCCACTTT	CASSYQPTGNDSPLHF
NA	TRBV9	TRBJ2-1	TRBD2	TGTGCCAGCACCCCTGGGGAGGGAGGTTCCTACAATGAGCAGTTCTTC	CASTPGEGGSYNEQFF
NA	TRBV4-3	TRBJ1-1	NA	TGCGCCAGCAGCGTACAGGGATTGAACACTGAAGCTTTCTTT	CASSVQGLNTEAFF
NA	TRBV27	TRBJ2-4	TRBD2	TGTGCCAGCAGCCGCGGGAGGTTTGGGGCCAAAAACATTCAGTACTTC	CASSRGRFGAKNIQYF
NA	TRBV19	TRBJ2-3	NA	TGTGCCAGTAGTACCCAGACTGGGGCAGATACGCAGTATTTT	CASSTQTGADTQYF
once	TRBV7-7	TRBJ2-2	NA	TGTGCTAGCAGCTTAAACTACGGAGTCCGGGGCGGGGAGCTGTTTTTT	CASSLNYGVRGGELFF
NA	TRBV7-8	TRBJ1-1	NA	TGTGCCAGCAGCTCGAGTCCCTCGAACACTGAAGCTTTCTTT	CASSSSPSNTEAFF
NA	TRBV5-1	TRBJ2-3	TRBD2	TGCGCCAGCAGCTTAACCGGGGACGGGAGGTTCGATACGCAGTATTTT	CASSLTGDGRFDTQYF
NA	TRBV15	TRBJ1-1	TRBD1	TGTGCCACCAGCAGAGGGAGGGGGACAGGCGAGAACACTGAAGCTTTCTTT	CATSRGRGTGENTEAFF
NA	TRBV7-2	TRBJ2-7	TRBD2	TGTGCCAGCAGCCTATTAGCGGGAGGATGGGAGCAGTACTTC	CASSLLAGGWEQYF
NA	TRBV9	TRBJ2-5	NA	TGTGCCAGCAGCGTATTCGGGGGAGAAGAGACCCAGTACTTC	CASSVFGGEETQYF
once	TRBV4-1	TRBJ1-1	NA	TGCGCCAGCAGCCAAGGGAATGGGGGGAGGGGATGGACTGAAGCTTTCTTT	CASSQGNGGRGWTEAFF
NA	TRBV9	TRBJ2-3	TRBD2	TGTGCCAGCAGCGCCTATAGCGGGAGGACCCCAGATACGCAGTATTTT	CASSAYSGRTPDTQYF
NA	TRBV5-1	TRBJ2-2	TRBD1	TGCGCCAGCAGCCCGGGACAGGGTACGAACACCGGGGAGCTGTTTTTT	CASSPGQGTNTGELFF
NA	TRBV9	TRBJ2-2	NA	TGTGCCAGCGGAAATCCTCAAAAGTACACCGGGGAGCTGTTTTTT	CASGNPQKYTGELFF
NA	TRBV29-1	TRBJ1-1	NA	TGCAGCGTTGCAGGGGTCGGGGCTGAAGCTTTCTTT	CSVAGVGAEAFF